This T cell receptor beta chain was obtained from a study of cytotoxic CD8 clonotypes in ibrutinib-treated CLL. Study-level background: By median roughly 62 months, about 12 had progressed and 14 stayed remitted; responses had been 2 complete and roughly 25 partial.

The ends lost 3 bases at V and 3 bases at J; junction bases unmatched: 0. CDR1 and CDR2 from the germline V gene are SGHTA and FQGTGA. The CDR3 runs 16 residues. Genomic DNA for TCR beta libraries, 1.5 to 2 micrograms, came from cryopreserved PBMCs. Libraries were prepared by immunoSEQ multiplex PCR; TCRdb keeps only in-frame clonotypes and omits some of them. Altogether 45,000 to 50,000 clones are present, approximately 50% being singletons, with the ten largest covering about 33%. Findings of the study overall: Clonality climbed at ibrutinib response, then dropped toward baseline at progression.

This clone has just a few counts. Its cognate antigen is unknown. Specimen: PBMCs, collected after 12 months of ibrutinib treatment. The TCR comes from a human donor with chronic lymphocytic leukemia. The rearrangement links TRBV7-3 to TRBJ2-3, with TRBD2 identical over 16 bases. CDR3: CASSLGLAGGTDTQYF. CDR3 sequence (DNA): TGTGCCAGCAGCTTGGGACTAGCGGGAGGGACAGATACGCAGTATTTT.